This TCR beta chain was recovered during a study of shared clonotypes between healthy human individuals. This clone was counted once. CD8 cells regarded as naive lacked CD45RO, were positively chosen for CCR7, and omitted terminally differentiated effector memory CD45RA+ cells. Measured with immunoSEQ multiplex PCR; TCRdb has only the in-frame clones, and not every one. Of roughly 2,000,000 clones listed, around 93% are singletons. This CDR3 is 16 amino acids long. Germline loops: CDR1 MNHEY, CDR2 SVGAGI. The trim removed 0 bases at V and 5 bases at J, leaving 6 bases unmatched. The specimen was naive CD8+ T cells from PBMCs. This rearrangement joins TRBV6-5 to TRBJ1-1; the match to TRBD1 covers 10 bases. The TCR originated in a man aged 18 to 29 in good health. Some clones in this sample may be carry-over from other donors' samples. The CDR3 coding sequence is TGTGCCAGCAGTTACTCACGGGACAGGGGAGGGACTGAAGCTTTCTTT. Its protein product is CASSYSRDRGGTEAFF.